The present T cell receptor beta chain was sequenced within a study of CD4 T cells in relation to SARS-CoV-2 and coronaviruses. The germline CDR1 and CDR2 sequences are SNHLY and FYNNEI. Between the trimmed V and J ends, which lost 7 bases and 7 bases, there was a span of 16 bases. There are 13 residues in the CDR3. Profiling relied on immunoSEQ multiplex PCR, and the TCRdb table lists in-frame clones only, not all of them. The repertoire holds approximately 70,000 clones, with just over 90% as singletons. CD4+ T cells from unexposed donors were obtained before the COVID-19 pandemic (2011-2018). The TCR sequence derives from a human donor in good health. Source material: naive CD4+ T cells from PBMCs. Noted subset: naive CD4+ T cells isolated by negative enrichment. The chain recombines TRBV2 with TRBJ2-5, with D tentatively TRBD1 (6 bases). The CDR3 sequence: CASIRQGSWTQYF. In nucleotides, the CDR3 is TGTGCCAGCATTAGGCAGGGGTCTTGGACCCAGTACTTC.